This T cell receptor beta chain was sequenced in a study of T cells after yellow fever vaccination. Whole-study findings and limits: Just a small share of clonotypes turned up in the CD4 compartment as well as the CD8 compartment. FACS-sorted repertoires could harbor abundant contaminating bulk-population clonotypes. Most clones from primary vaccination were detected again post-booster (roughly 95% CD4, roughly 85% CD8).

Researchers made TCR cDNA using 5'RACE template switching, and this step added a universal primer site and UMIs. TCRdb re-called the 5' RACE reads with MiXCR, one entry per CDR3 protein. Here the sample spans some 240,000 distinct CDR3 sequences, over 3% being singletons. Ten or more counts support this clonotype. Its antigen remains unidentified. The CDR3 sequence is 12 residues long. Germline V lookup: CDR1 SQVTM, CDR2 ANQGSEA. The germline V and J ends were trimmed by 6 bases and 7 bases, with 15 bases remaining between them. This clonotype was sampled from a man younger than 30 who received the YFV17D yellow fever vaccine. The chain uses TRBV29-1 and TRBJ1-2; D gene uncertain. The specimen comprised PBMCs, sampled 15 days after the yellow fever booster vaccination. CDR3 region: CSVEDRVGGYTF. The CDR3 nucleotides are TGCAGCGTGGAGGACCGGGTGGGTGGCTACACCTTC.